These 8 T cell receptor beta chains came from one sample sequenced in a study of CXCR3-negative and CXCR3-positive naive CD8 T cells. The TRB cDNA libraries were prepared by 5' RACE with UMI labels. TCRdb reanalyzed the 5' RACE reads, giving one entry per CDR3 protein sequence and no DNA. Seen in this sample are tens of thousands of distinct CDR3 sequences; the ten most common clones hold roughly 0.99%. The sample comprised naive CXCR3- CD8+ T cells from blood. Noted subset: CD45RO-CCR7+CD27+CD95- naive CD8+ T cells lacking CXCR3 (TNR3-). These receptors originate from a human donor in good health. Some clones in this sample may be carry-over from other donors' samples.

This chain uses TRBV19 with TRBJ2-1. Per the germline V gene, CDR1 is LNHDA and CDR2 is SQIVND (reference sequence). The CDR3 runs 16 residues. CDR3 sequence: CASTLDRQNSYNEQFF.

V is TRBV7-9 and J is TRBJ2-7. This CDR3 contains 13 residues. Germline CDR1 and CDR2: SEHNR and FQNEAQ (reference sequence). CDR3 amino acids: CASSPVGSYEQYF.

V and J are TRBV28 and TRBJ1-1; TCRdb's D call, TRBD1, is unchecked because there is no DNA. Germline V gene lookup returns CDR1 MDHEN and CDR2 SYDVKM. The CDR3 consists of 15 residues. The CDR3 spells CASRTQRQGVPEAFF.

The gene calls are TRBV20-1 and TRBJ2-5; checking the TCRdb D call of TRBD2 is not possible without DNA. The CDR3 consists of 13 residues. Germline V gene sequence: CDR1 DFQATT, CDR2 SNEGSKA (reference sequence). This CDR3 reads CSAGGDSGETQYF.

CDR3 region: CASSRGLGEDTQYF. V is TRBV7-3 and J is TRBJ2-3; the TRBD2 assignment by TCRdb is unverifiable without DNA. Germline CDR1 is SGHTA and CDR2 is FQGTGA. The CDR3 is 14 amino acids. Using reference TRBV7-3 and TRBJ2-3 for the parts outside the CDR3, the full variable domain is GAGVSQTPSNKVTEKGKYVELRCDPISGHTALYWYRQSLGQGPEFLIYFQGTGAADDSGLPNDRFFAVRPEGSVSTLKIQRTERGDSAVYLCASSRGLGEDTQYFGPGTRLTVL.

The gene calls are TRBV2 and TRBJ2-1; TCRdb returns TRBD2, unconfirmable since there is no DNA. Germline V lookup: CDR1 SNHLY, CDR2 FYNNEI. The CDR3 contains 15 residues. The CDR3 reads CASRVSGGTYNEQFF. The full variable domain, its missing parts supplied by reference TRBV2 and TRBJ2-1, is EPEVTQTPSHQVTQMGQEVILRCVPISNHLYFYWYRQILGQKVEFLVSFYNNEISEKSEIFDDQFSVERPDGSNFTLKIRSTKLEDSAMYFCASRVSGGTYNEQFFGPGTRLTVL.

V is TRBV20-1 and J is TRBJ2-1; no DNA is available, so the TRBD2 call from TCRdb remains unchecked. Germline loops: CDR1 DFQATT, CDR2 SNEGSKA (reference sequence). The CDR3 length is 15 residues. The CDR3 spells CSAPILAGVNNEQFF.

The V and J genes are TRBV19 and TRBJ2-3. This CDR3 is built from 14 residues. The V gene's germline CDR1 is LNHDA and CDR2 SQIVND (reference sequence). CDR3 loop: CASYSGFSTDTQYF. The full variable domain, its missing parts supplied by reference TRBV19 and TRBJ2-3, is DGGITQSPKYLFRKEGQNVTLSCEQNLNHDAMYWYRQDPGQGLRLIYYSQIVNDFQKGDIAEGYSVSREKKESFPLTVTSAQKNPTAFYLCASYSGFSTDTQYFGPGTRLTVL.